What follows are 30 T cell receptor beta chains derived from one specimen sequenced in a study of cytomegalovirus exposure and HLA in healthy donors. Researchers ran the PCR with 60 Vbeta and 13 Jbeta primers. Repertoires were generated with immunoSEQ multiplex PCR, while TCRdb's copy carries only in-frame clones and drops some. The table includes around 200,000 clones, around 80% detected once. Sequenced: PBMCs. The source is a woman aged 25 to 39 in good health and CMV-seropositive.

This CDR3 is CASSPGGALYNEQFF. The DNA of the CDR3 is TGTGCCAGCAGTCCGGGGGGGGCCCTATACAATGAGCAGTTCTTC. This chain connects TRBV2 to TRBJ2-1, with 8 bases lining up with TRBD2. V dropped 5 bases and J dropped 4; count of bases not matched to a gene: 7. CDR1 SNHLY and CDR2 FYNNEI come from the germline V gene. CDR3 length equals 15 residues. Variable domain in full (rest from reference TRBV2 and TRBJ2-1): EPEVTQTPSHQVTQMGQEVILRCVPISNHLYFYWYRQILGQKVEFLVSFYNNEISEKSEIFDDQFSVERPDGSNFTLKIRSTKLEDSAMYFCASSPGGALYNEQFFGPGTRLTVL.

The rearrangement links TRBV2 to TRBJ2-5; 7 bases are a match to TRBD1. This CDR3 has 15 amino acids. V shed 7 bases, J shed 1 base, and the junction held 9 bases outside the gene matches. Germline CDR1 reads SNHLY; CDR2 reads FYNNEI. The DNA of the CDR3 is TGTGCCAGCACTGCAGAGGGGGCAGGCCAAGAGACCCAGTACTTC. Translating it yields CASTAEGAGQETQYF.

The gene calls are TRBV13 and TRBJ2-3; D is perhaps TRBD2 (5 bases). V lost 2 bases and J 0 bases, leaving 18 bases between the germline ends. CDR3 length: 18 residues. CDR1 is PRHDT, CDR2 FYEKMQ, per germline (reference sequence). The CDR3 here is CASSLRSGDRSSTDTQYF. CDR3 nucleotide sequence: TGTGCCAGCAGCTTAAGGAGCGGCGATAGATCTAGCACAGATACGCAGTATTTT.

J is TRBJ1-3 and V is TRBV5-1, with D unresolved. CDR1 SGHRS and CDR2 YFSETQ come from the germline V gene. V dropped 0 bases and J dropped 3 bases, with 10 bases sitting between them. This CDR3 has 15 residues. The CDR3 spells CASSLAGLGGNTIYF. As DNA, the CDR3 is TGCGCCAGCAGCTTGGCAGGACTGGGTGGAAACACCATATATTTT.

This chain joins TRBV10-3 and TRBJ1-5; 8 bases are shared with TRBD1. V dropped 6 bases and J dropped 1; count of bases not matched to a gene: 2. The CDR3 has 14 residues. Germline CDR1 and CDR2: ENHRY and SYGVKD. The CDR3 reads CAIRGQDSNQPQHF. The CDR3 DNA reads TGTGCCATCAGGGGACAGGACAGCAATCAGCCCCAGCATTTT.

The chain is built from TRBV11-2 and TRBJ1-1; D call uncertain. V lost 0 bases to trimming and J lost 1 base, with 9 bases between them. This CDR3 region has 15 residues. Germline V gene sequence: CDR1 SGHAT, CDR2 FQNNGV. The CDR3 DNA sequence: TGTGCCAGCAGCTTAGATACGGGGTCGAACACTGAAGCTTTCTTT. Its translation is CASSLDTGSNTEAFF.

The genes are TRBV27 and TRBJ2-7; D may be TRBD2 (6 bases). The CDR3 totals 16 residues. V lost 2 bases to trimming and J lost 5 bases, with 19 bases between them. Germline CDR1 is MNHEY and CDR2 is SMNVEV (reference sequence). In DNA form, the CDR3 reads TGTGCCAGCAGTTTAGAGGAGCCCGGGAGAGACGACGAGCAGTACTTC. Protein sequence: CASSLEEPGRDDEQYF.

The chain couples TRBV5-1 to TRBJ1-5; TRBD1 might be the D (6 bases). The CDR3 runs 13 residues. The germline gives CDR1 SGHRS, CDR2 YFSETQ. V was pared by 4 bases and J by 4 bases, with 9 bases between. CDR3 loop: CASSPDRNQPQHF. The CDR3 DNA reads as TGCGCCAGCAGCCCCGACAGGAATCAGCCCCAGCATTTT.

The genes are TRBV11-2 and TRBJ1-2, with 7 bases lining up with TRBD1. CDR3 size: 13 residues. V lost 6 bases, J lost 4 bases, and 5 bases stayed unmatched. CDR1 SGHAT and CDR2 FQNNGV come from the germline V gene. The CDR3 sequence is CASRPGTAYGYTF. The CDR3, as DNA: TGTGCCAGCAGACCTGGGACAGCCTATGGCTACACCTTC.

The V and J genes are TRBV19 and TRBJ1-2; a possible D gene is TRBD1 (6 bases). V lost 4 bases to trimming and J lost 7 bases, with 16 bases between them. This CDR3 region has 14 residues. The germline V gene has CDR1 LNHDA and CDR2 SQIVND (reference sequence). This chain's CDR3 is CASSNPARGGGYTF. The CDR3 coding sequence is TGTGCCAGTAGTAACCCCGCCAGGGGCGGTGGCTACACCTTC. The full variable domain, its missing parts supplied by reference TRBV19 and TRBJ1-2, is DGGITQSPKYLFRKEGQNVTLSCEQNLNHDAMYWYRQDPGQGLRLIYYSQIVNDFQKGDIAEGYSVSREKKESFPLTVTSAQKNPTAFYLCASSNPARGGGYTFGSGTRLTVV.

V and J are TRBV7-8 and TRBJ1-1; D is undetermined. The CDR3 covers 13 residues. V was clipped by 4 bases and J by 11 bases, with 17 bases between them. Germline-derived CDR1 and CDR2 are SGHVS and FQNEAQ. The CDR3 DNA is TGTGCCAGCAGCTGGGATCGAGGGCAGGACGCTTTCTTT. It is translated as CASSWDRGQDAFF.

This clone appeared a few times. The rearrangement joins TRBV29-1 to TRBJ2-1; D may be TRBD1 (6 bases). Germline CDR1 is SQVTM and CDR2 is ANQGSEA. The CDR3 spans 15 residues. Trimming removed 1 base at V and 3 bases at J, with 13 bases between. The CDR3 protein is CSVEGGQGNYNEQFF. As DNA, the CDR3 is TGCAGCGTTGAAGGGGGCCAGGGGAACTACAATGAGCAGTTCTTC.

This chain joins TRBV2 and TRBJ1-4; D not resolved. The V end lost 5 bases, the J end lost 0 bases, and 7 bases lay between the germline ends. The CDR3 has 14 amino acids. Looked up from germline, CDR1 is SNHLY and CDR2 is FYNNEI. CDR3 loop: CASSRTATNEKLFF. Written as DNA, the CDR3 is TGTGCCAGCAGTAGGACTGCAACTAATGAAAAACTGTTTTTT. Variable domain in full (rest from reference TRBV2 and TRBJ1-4): EPEVTQTPSHQVTQMGQEVILRCVPISNHLYFYWYRQILGQKVEFLVSFYNNEISEKSEIFDDQFSVERPDGSNFTLKIRSTKLEDSAMYFCASSRTATNEKLFFGSGTQLSVL.

J is TRBJ2-7 and V is TRBV5-5, with a possible D match to TRBD2 (5 bases). Germline V lookup: CDR1 SGHKS, CDR2 YYEKEE (reference sequence). This CDR3 is 14 amino acids long. Trimming cost V 3 bases and J 3 bases, with 13 bases left between them. CDR3 residues: CASSSPESGYEQYF. Written as DNA, the CDR3 is TGTGCCAGCAGCTCCCCGGAGAGCGGCTACGAGCAGTACTTC.

The V call is TRBV4-3, the J call TRBJ2-3; the D is unclear. Looked up from germline, CDR1 is LGHNA and CDR2 is YSLEER. The CDR3 is 13 residues long. V was clipped by 1 base and J by 7 bases, with 9 bases between them. CDR3 amino acids: CASSQGQAHTQYF. CDR3 sequence (DNA): TGCGCCAGCAGCCAAGGGCAGGCGCATACGCAGTATTTT.

This chain uses TRBV19 with TRBJ1-2; TRBD1 aligns across 12 bases. Looked up from germline, CDR1 is LNHDA and CDR2 is SQIVND (reference sequence). The J segment lost 4 bases and the V segment lost 3 bases, leaving 6 bases of the junction unmatched. The CDR3 runs to 16 residues. CDR3 sequence: CASSIPGTGGGYGYTF. The CDR3 bases are TGTGCCAGTAGTATCCCCGGGACAGGGGGCGGCTATGGCTACACCTTC.

The chain uses TRBV6-6 and TRBJ1-2; TRBD1 matches 8 bases. V trimming: 0 bases; J trimming: 11 bases; junction bases outside the gene matches: 8. The CDR3 contains 14 residues. The germline CDR1 and CDR2 sequences are MNHNY and SVGAGI (reference sequence). The CDR3: CASSYSDRGHVYTF. CDR3 nucleotides: TGTGCCAGCAGTTACTCAGACAGGGGTCATGTTTACACCTTC.

The CDR3 nucleotides are TGTGCCAGCAGCTGGGACAGGGGGCACGAGCAGTACTTC. It codes for CASSWDRGHEQYF. V usage is TRBV5-6 and J usage is TRBJ2-7; TRBD1 matches 12 bases. CDR3 length: 13 amino acids. CDR1 and CDR2 from the germline V gene are SGHDT and YYEEEE. V trimming: 3 bases; J trimming: 5 bases; junction bases outside the gene matches: 0.

The chain links TRBV7-9 to TRBJ1-2; 7 bases are a match to TRBD1. This CDR3 spans 16 amino acids. Germline V gene sequence: CDR1 SEHNR, CDR2 FQNEAQ (reference sequence). V lost 6 bases, J lost 7 bases, and 17 bases stayed unmatched. In DNA form, the CDR3 reads TGTGCCAGCAGATTCATCGGGGACAGTAGAGGCGGTGGCTACACCTTC. Translation: CASRFIGDSRGGGYTF.

The chain combines TRBV21-1 with TRBJ1-2; the table's D call, TRBD1, was not checked against the DNA. TRBV21-1 is reported as a pseudogene. The CDR3 is 15 residues long. CDR3 sequence reads: CASSKSVQGIDGYTF. CDR3 coding DNA: TGTGCCAGCAGCAAATCTGTACAGGGAATCGATGGCTACACCTTC.

This chain connects TRBV27 to TRBJ1-5; the D is unclear. The V and J ends lost 3 bases and 2 bases respectively, with 11 bases between them. Per germline, CDR1 MNHEY and CDR2 SMNVEV (reference sequence). CDR3 length: 15 residues. The CDR3 nucleotides read TGTGCCAGCAGTTTGGGAGGGCCTCGCAATCAGCCCCAGCATTTT. The encoded protein is CASSLGGPRNQPQHF.

CDR3 region: CASGRETSEKLFF. The CDR3, as DNA: TGTGCCAGCGGCCGGGAGACGAGTGAAAAACTGTTTTTT. V is TRBV2 and J is TRBJ1-4; D is uncertain. This CDR3 has 13 residues. The germline V and J ends were trimmed by 8 bases and 7 bases, with 14 bases remaining between them. Germline V lookup: CDR1 SNHLY, CDR2 FYNNEI.

J is TRBJ1-2 and V is TRBV7-2; D gene unclear. Germline CDR1 is SGHTA and CDR2 is FQGNSA. This CDR3 is built from 14 residues. Trimming shortened V by 3 bases and J by 8 bases, and 16 bases separated the two germline ends. The CDR3 sequence is CASSFLGLGRGYTF. DNA of the CDR3: TGTGCCAGCAGCTTCCTAGGCCTCGGTCGGGGCTACACCTTC.

This rearrangement joins TRBV7-8 to TRBJ2-1; 10 bases fit TRBD1. This CDR3 has 21 residues. The J segment lost 1 base and the V segment lost 4 bases, leaving 19 bases of the junction unmatched. Germline CDR1 SGHVS, CDR2 FQNEAQ. CDR3 bases: TGTGCCAGCAGCTCGACAGGGGGCGCAGGGTCCTCCCTGGGGTCCTACAATGAGCAGTTCTTC. Translating gives CASSSTGGAGSSLGSYNEQFF.

Turning to this clone: Other DNA sequences from this sample encode an identical CDR3 as well. This chain joins TRBV4-3 and TRBJ1-1, with D unresolved. Germline lookup yields CDR1 LGHNA and CDR2 YSLEER. The ends were cut back, 1 base at V and 1 base at J, with 7 bases in the middle. CDR3 length: 14 residues. The CDR3 nucleotides are TGCGCCAGCAGCCAAGGGCGGGGGAACACTGAAGCTTTCTTT. Translating gives CASSQGRGNTEAFF.

The V and J genes are TRBV9 and TRBJ2-6; a possible D gene is TRBD2 (5 bases). The germline CDR1 and CDR2 sequences are SGDLS and YYNGEE. Trimming took 6 bases from V and 0 from J, leaving 16 bases between them. The CDR3 runs to 17 residues. The CDR3 sequence: CASTSEGNPSGANVLTF. CDR3 DNA sequence: TGTGCCAGCACAAGCGAGGGAAACCCCTCTGGGGCCAACGTCCTGACTTTC.

The chain links TRBV7-8 to TRBJ2-5; 10 nucleotides align to TRBD1. The CDR3 covers 18 residues. CDR1 SGHVS and CDR2 FQNEAQ come from the germline V gene. With 1 base clipped from V and 4 bases from J, the junction kept 12 bases outside the gene matches. The CDR3 is CASSLGLRDRGKGETQYF. CDR3 sequence (DNA): TGTGCCAGCAGCTTAGGCTTACGGGACAGGGGAAAGGGAGAGACCCAGTACTTC.

The rearrangement uses TRBV18 and TRBJ1-1; the D is unclear. Deletions cut 1 base from V and 4 bases from J, with 16 bases between. There are 16 residues in the CDR3. CDR1 KGHSH and CDR2 LQKENI come from the germline V gene. The CDR3 DNA reads as TGTGCCAGCTCACCACGTCAAGAAAAGCAAAGCACTGAAGCTTTCTTT. Translated: CASSPRQEKQSTEAFF. The variable domain in full, completed from reference TRBV18 and TRBJ1-1, reads NAGVMQNPRHLVRRRGQEARLRCSPMKGHSHVYWYRQLPEEGLKFMVYLQKENIIDESGMPKERFSAEFPKEGPSILRIQQVVRGDSAAYFCASSPRQEKQSTEAFFGQGTRLTVV.

The genes are TRBV2 and TRBJ1-1; TRBD1 agrees at 9 bases. V shed 5 bases and J 7 bases; nucleotides not matched to a gene: 5. Germline V gene data show CDR1 as SNHLY and CDR2 as FYNNEI. The CDR3 consists of 13 residues. CDR3: CASSRTGDDEAFF. As DNA, the CDR3 is TGTGCCAGCAGTCGGACAGGGGATGATGAAGCTTTCTTT. Based on the CDR3 plus reference TRBV2 and TRBJ1-1, the full variable domain is EPEVTQTPSHQVTQMGQEVILRCVPISNHLYFYWYRQILGQKVEFLVSFYNNEISEKSEIFDDQFSVERPDGSNFTLKIRSTKLEDSAMYFCASSRTGDDEAFFGQGTRLTVV.

This chain links TRBV5-1 with TRBJ2-7, with TRBD2 identical over 11 bases. J gave up 0 bases and V 4 bases, and 6 bases lay outside the gene matches. This CDR3 comprises 16 residues. CDR1 is SGHRS and CDR2 is YFSETQ in the germline V gene. The CDR3 here is CASSRGTSGDSYEQYF. CDR3 in DNA: TGCGCCAGCAGCAGGGGGACTAGCGGAGACTCCTACGAGCAGTACTTC.